The T cell receptor (beta chain) under discussion was sequenced for a study of T cells in Graves' hyperthyroidism and ophthalmopathy (dated by TCRdb to between 2017 and 2020). At the level of the whole study: Peripheral blood was sampled at the time of initial diagnosis, prior to any treatment. According to the paper, TCR Vbeta CDR3 sequencing was carried out on about 140 peripheral blood samples, which came from fewer than 50 ophthalmopathy, roughly 75 hyperthyroidism and approximately 17 progressor patients. For training and testing, the 110 or so patients in the discovery cohort were randomly divided in a 7:3 ratio. Following sampling, methimazole starting at 30 mg daily was given to hyperthyroidism patients, and high-dose intravenous methylprednisolone was given to ophthalmopathy patients. In addition, the study compared T-cell repertoires in thyroid tissue and in blood from roughly six Graves' hyperthyroidism patients. A discovery cohort of around 98 patients, about 44 with Graves' ophthalmopathy and 55 to 65 with stable Graves' hyperthyroidism, was used to find distinguishing TCR V-J signatures. Prospective prediction of ophthalmopathy was tested in an independent validation cohort consisting of about 19 hyperthyroidism patients and around 16 patients who later progressed to ophthalmopathy.

TCR beta CDR3 regions were amplified from RNA transcripts. The first round of RT-PCR for the TCR CDR3 was performed with the HTBI primer set and the Qiagen OneStep RT-PCR kit. Libraries were constructed in a second round of multiplex PCR, after which size selection and purification were carried out. Paired-end sequencing of the libraries was performed with 100 bp reads on an Illumina HiSeq2000. As for the original processing: Raw data were processed with SOAPnuke, discarding reads with adapters, uncalled bases, mean Phred below 15, or no exact constant-primer or identifier match. COPE v1.2.5 was used to merge the high-quality paired reads, and each unique nucleotide sequence was defined as a clonotype. MiTCR v1.1 was used to align the clonotypes against IMGT TRBV, TRBD and TRBJ reference segments. The analysis included only V-J combinations with a frequency above 0.0001, which together covered 98% to 99.2% of the repertoires. The TCS score was defined as the ratio of F50 (clonal expansion) to E x V (chaos), calculated using BLOSUM62-based TCRdist between CDR3 peptides within each V-J. Welch's t-statistics and random forest reduced roughly 540 V-J features to 10 to 15, which were used in a naive Bayes classifier (R e1071). TCRdb reworked the public reads: Q25 trimming with fastp, MiXCR clone assembly, productive beta chains retained. All rows with the same CDR3 protein become a single entry with the most common DNA and genes. TCRdb's processing, not the study's, gives the V and J calls here. For this sample the table gives roughly 500,000 distinct CDR3 sequences, of which approximately 24% were detected only once. The ten most abundant clones make up around 11% of the sample.

At least ten counts were recorded for this clonotype. Its antigen is currently not known. The input lacks base qualities; no much larger clone sits a single base away. V is reduced by 2 bases and J by 3 bases, leaving a spacing of 14 bases between them. CDR1 and CDR2, looked up from the germline V gene, are MNHEY and SVGAGI. Counted from cysteine to phenylalanine, this CDR3 has 15 amino acids. The entry retains the CDR3 DNA only, 45 bases that are in frame from base 1. Findings and caveats that apply to the study as a whole: Ophthalmopathy was separated from stable hyperthyroidism by a 13 V-J signature model, with 85% to 90% sensitivity and approximately 84% specificity obtained in cross-validation and 80%/75% obtained in testing. No statistical method was used to fix the sample size in advance, and group allocation was not hidden from the investigators. Most expanded thyroid clonotypes (frequency above 0.001) were also found in blood, which suggests that blood repertoires may mirror thyroid immune responses. In validation, the model predicted progression to ophthalmopathy with around 71% sensitivity and over 72% specificity, a median of approximately 6.5 months before onset.

In the ophthalmopathy patients, disease was moderately to severely active, with a Clinical Activity Score of 3 or more, a NOSPECS grade of 4 or more, and a duration of less than 3 months. The study excluded patients with uncontrolled infections, other autoimmune diseases, pregnancy or lactation. Diagnoses relied on clinical symptoms, serum thyroxine and TRAb, thyroid ultrasound and orbital computed tomography. PBMCs were separated from roughly 9.3 ml of fresh peripheral blood using Ficoll-Paque density gradient centrifugation. Total RNA was extracted using Trizol reagent, and RNA quality was assessed on an Agilent 2100 Bioanalyzer.

Recombination linked TRBV6-5 to TRBJ2-7, with no confident D gene call. The sample consisted of blood. The source is a young woman with Graves' ophthalmopathy. The DNA sequence is TGTGCCAGCAGTTACGAGCAGGCGGTAATCTACGAGCAGTACTTC. Its coded protein is CASSYEQAVIYEQYF.